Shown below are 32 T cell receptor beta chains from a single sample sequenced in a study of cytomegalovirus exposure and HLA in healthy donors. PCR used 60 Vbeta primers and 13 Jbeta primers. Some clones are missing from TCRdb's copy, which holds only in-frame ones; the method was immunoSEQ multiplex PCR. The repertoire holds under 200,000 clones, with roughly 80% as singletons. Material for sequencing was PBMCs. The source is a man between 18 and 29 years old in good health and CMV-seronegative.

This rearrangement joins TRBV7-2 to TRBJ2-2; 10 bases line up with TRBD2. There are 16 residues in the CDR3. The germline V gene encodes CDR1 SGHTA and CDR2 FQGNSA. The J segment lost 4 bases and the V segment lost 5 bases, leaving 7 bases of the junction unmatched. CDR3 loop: CASSPRLAGRTGELFF. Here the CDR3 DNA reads TGTGCCAGCAGCCCCCGACTAGCGGGCCGCACCGGGGAGCTGTTTTTT.

The CDR3 sequence is CASRPGTGSSNEQFF. As DNA, the CDR3 is TGTGCCAGCAGGCCCGGGACAGGGTCTTCCAATGAGCAGTTCTTC. The chain couples TRBV6-6 to TRBJ2-1; the match to TRBD1 covers 9 bases. The CDR3 length is 15 residues. J lost 6 bases, V lost 6 bases, and 9 bases had no gene match. Germline loops: CDR1 MNHNY, CDR2 SVGAGI (reference sequence).

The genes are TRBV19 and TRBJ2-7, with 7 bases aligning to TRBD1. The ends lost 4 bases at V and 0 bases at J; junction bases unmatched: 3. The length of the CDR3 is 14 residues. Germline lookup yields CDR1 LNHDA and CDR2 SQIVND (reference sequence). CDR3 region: CASSRQGDSYEQYF. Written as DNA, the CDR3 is TGTGCCAGTAGTAGGCAGGGGGACTCCTACGAGCAGTACTTC.

CDR3: CASRQRQGHEYEQYF. Written as DNA, the CDR3 is TGTGCCAGCAGGCAACGACAGGGTCATGAATACGAGCAGTACTTC. The V gene is TRBV2, the J gene TRBJ2-7, with 7 nucleotides matching TRBD1. CDR1 and CDR2 from the germline V gene are SNHLY and FYNNEI. This CDR3 is built from 15 residues. J gave up 4 bases and V 6 bases, and 12 bases lay outside the gene matches.

CDR3 bases: TGCGCCAGCAGCCCGGGACAGGGGGCCTACGAGCAGTACTTC. It translates to CASSPGQGAYEQYF. The chain employs TRBV4-1 and TRBJ2-5, with TRBD1 identical over 11 bases. The better agreement between TRBJ2-7 and the DNA end casts doubt on the J call. The germline V gene encodes CDR1 MGHRA and CDR2 YSYEKL. This CDR3 has 14 amino acids.

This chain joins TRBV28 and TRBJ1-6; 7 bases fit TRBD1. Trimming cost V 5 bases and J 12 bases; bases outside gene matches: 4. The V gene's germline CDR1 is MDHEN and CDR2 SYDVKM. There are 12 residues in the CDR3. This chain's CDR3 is CASSTRGVPLHF. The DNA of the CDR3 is TGTGCCAGCAGTACCAGGGGGGTACCCCTCCACTTT.

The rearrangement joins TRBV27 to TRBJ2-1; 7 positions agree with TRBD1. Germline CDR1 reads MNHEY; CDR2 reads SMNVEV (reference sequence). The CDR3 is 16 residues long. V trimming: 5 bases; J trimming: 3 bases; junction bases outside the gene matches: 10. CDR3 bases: TGTGCCAGCAGTCCCGCGGGCAGGGGGATCTACAATGAGCAGTTCTTC. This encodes CASSPAGRGIYNEQFF.

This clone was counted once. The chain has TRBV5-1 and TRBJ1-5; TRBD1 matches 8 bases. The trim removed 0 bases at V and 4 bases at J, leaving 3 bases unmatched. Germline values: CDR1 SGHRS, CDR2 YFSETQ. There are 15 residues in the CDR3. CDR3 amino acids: CASSLGTGGNQPQHF. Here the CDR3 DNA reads TGCGCCAGCAGCTTGGGTACAGGGGGGAATCAGCCCCAGCATTTT.

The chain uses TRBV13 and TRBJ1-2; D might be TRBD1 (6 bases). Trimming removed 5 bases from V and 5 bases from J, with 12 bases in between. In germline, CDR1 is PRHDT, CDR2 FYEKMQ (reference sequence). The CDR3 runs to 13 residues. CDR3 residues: CASSVGQIYGYTF. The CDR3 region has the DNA TGTGCCAGCAGCGTCGGACAGATATATGGCTACACCTTC.

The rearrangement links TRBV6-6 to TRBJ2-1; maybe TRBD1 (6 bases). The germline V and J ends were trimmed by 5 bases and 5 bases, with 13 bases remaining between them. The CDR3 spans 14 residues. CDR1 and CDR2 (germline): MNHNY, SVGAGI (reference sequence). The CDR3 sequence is CASSLYRTDNEQFF. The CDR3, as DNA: TGTGCCAGCAGTCTATACCGGACAGACAATGAGCAGTTCTTC.

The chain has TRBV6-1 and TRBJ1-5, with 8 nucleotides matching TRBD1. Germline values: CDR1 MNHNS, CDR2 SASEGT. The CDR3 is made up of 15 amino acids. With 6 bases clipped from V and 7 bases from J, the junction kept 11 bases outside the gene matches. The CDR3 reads CASRVQGGDRQPQHF. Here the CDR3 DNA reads TGTGCCAGCAGGGTACAGGGGGGGGATAGGCAGCCCCAGCATTTT.

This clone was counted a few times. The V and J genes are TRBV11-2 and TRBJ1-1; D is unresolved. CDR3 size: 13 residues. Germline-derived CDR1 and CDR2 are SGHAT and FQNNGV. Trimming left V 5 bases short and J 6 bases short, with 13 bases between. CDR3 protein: CASSLIKRAEAFF. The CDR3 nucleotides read TGTGCCAGCAGCCTAATCAAGAGGGCTGAAGCTTTCTTT.

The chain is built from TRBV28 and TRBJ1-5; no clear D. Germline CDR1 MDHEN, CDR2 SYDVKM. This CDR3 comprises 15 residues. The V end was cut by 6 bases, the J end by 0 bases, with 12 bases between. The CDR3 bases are TGTGCCAGCAGGAGACGGGGAAATAGCAATCAGCCCCAGCATTTT. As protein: CASRRRGNSNQPQHF.

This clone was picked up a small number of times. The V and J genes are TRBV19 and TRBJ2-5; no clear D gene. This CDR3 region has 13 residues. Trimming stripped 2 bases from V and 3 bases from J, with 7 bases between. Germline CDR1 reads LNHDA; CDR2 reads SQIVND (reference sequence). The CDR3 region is CASSILREETQYF. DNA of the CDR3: TGTGCCAGTAGTATACTTCGGGAAGAGACCCAGTACTTC.

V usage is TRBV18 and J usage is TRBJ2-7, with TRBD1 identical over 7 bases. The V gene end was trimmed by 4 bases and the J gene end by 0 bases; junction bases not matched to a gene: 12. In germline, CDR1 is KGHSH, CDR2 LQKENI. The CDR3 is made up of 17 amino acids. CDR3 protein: CASSQTPRGQSSYEQYF. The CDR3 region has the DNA TGTGCCAGCTCACAAACCCCCCGGGGACAGAGCTCCTACGAGCAGTACTTC.

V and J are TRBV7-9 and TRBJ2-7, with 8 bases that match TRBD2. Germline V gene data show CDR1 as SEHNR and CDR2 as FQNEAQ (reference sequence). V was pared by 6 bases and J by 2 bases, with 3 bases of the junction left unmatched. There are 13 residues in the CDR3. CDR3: CASRDSGTYEQYF. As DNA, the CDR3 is TGTGCCAGCAGGGATAGCGGGACCTACGAGCAGTACTTC.

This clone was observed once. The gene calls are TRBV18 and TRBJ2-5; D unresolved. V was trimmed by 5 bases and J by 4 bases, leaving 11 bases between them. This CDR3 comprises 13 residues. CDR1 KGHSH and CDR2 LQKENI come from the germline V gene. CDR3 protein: CASSGPVRETQYF. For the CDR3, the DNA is TGTGCCAGCTCAGGGCCGGTCCGAGAGACCCAGTACTTC. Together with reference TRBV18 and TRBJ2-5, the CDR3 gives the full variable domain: NAGVMQNPRHLVRRRGQEARLRCSPMKGHSHVYWYRQLPEEGLKFMVYLQKENIIDESGMPKERFSAEFPKEGPSILRIQQVVRGDSAAYFCASSGPVRETQYFGPGTRLLVL.

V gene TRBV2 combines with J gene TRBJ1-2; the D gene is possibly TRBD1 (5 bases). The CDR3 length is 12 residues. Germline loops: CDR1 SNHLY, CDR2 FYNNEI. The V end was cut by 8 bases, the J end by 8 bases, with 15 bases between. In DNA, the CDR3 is TGTGCCAGCCGATTGGGGGGAAGGGGCTACACCTTC. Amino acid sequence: CASRLGGRGYTF.

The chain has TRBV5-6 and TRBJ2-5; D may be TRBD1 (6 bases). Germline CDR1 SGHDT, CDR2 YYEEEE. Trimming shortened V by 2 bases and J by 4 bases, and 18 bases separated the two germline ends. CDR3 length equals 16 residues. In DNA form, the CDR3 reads TGTGCCAGCAGCTTCCGGCAGCCAGGGGCGGCAGAGACCCAGTACTTC. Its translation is CASSFRQPGAAETQYF. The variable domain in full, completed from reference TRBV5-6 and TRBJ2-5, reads DAGVTQSPTHLIKTRGQQVTLRCSPKSGHDTVSWYQQALGQGPQFIFQYYEEEERQRGNFPDRFSGHQFPNYSSELNVNALLLGDSALYLCASSFRQPGAAETQYFGPGTRLLVL.

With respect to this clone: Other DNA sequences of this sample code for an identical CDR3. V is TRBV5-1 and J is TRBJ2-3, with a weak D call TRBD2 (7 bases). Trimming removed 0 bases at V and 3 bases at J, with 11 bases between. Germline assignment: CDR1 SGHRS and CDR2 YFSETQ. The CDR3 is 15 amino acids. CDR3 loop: CASSLGGRGTDTQYF. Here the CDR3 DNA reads TGCGCCAGCAGCTTGGGAGGGAGGGGGACAGATACGCAGTATTTT.

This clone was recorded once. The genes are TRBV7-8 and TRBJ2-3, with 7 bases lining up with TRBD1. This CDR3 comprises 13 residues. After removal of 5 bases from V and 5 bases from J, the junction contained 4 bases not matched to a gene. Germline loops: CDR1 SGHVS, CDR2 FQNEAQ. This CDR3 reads CASSTGAGDTQYF. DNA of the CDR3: TGTGCCAGCAGCACAGGGGCGGGAGATACGCAGTATTTT.

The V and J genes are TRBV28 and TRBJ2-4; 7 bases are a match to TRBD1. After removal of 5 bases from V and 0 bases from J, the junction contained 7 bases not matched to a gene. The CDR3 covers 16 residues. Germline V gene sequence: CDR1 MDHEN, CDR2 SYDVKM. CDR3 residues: CASSTTGTVAKNIQYF. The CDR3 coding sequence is TGTGCCAGCAGTACCACCGGGACAGTAGCCAAAAACATTCAGTACTTC.

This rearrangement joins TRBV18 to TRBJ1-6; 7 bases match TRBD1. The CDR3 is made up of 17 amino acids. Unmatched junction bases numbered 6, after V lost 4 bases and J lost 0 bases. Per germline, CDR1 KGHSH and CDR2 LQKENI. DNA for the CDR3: TGTGCCAGCTCACTCGACAGGGCTCCCTCCTATAATTCACCCCTCCACTTT. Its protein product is CASSLDRAPSYNSPLHF.

In nucleotides, the CDR3 is TGTGCCAGCAGCGGTCCGGAGGGTGAAAAACTGTTTTTT. Its translation: CASSGPEGEKLFF. This chain links TRBV9 with TRBJ1-4; D gene ambiguous. The CDR3 is 13 amino acids. Germline assignment: CDR1 SGDLS and CDR2 YYNGEE. Trimming removed 3 bases at V and 7 bases at J, with 10 bases between.

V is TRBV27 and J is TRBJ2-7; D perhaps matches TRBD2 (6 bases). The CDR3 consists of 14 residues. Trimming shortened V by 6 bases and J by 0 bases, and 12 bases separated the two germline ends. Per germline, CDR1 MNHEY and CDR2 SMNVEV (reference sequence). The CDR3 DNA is TGTGCCAGCAGACTAGGAGGGGACTCCTACGAGCAGTACTTC. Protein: CASRLGGDSYEQYF.

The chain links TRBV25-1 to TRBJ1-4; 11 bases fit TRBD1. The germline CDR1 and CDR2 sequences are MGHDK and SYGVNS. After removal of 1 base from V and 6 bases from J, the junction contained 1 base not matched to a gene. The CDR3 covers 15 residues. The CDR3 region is CASSEWDRGDEKLFF. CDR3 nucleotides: TGTGCCAGCAGTGAATGGGACAGGGGGGATGAAAAACTGTTTTTT. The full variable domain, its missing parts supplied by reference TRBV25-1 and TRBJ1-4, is EADIYQTPRYLVIGTGKKITLECSQTMGHDKMYWYQQDPGMELHLIHYSYGVNSTEKGDLSSESTVSRIRTEHFPLTLESARPSHTSQYLCASSEWDRGDEKLFFGSGTQLSVL.

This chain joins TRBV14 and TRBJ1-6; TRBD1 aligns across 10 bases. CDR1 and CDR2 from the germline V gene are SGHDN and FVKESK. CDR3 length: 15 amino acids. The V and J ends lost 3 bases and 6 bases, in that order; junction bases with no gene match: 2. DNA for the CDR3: TGTGCCAGCAGCCAGCGACAGGGGGCTAATTCACCCCTCCACTTT. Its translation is CASSQRQGANSPLHF.

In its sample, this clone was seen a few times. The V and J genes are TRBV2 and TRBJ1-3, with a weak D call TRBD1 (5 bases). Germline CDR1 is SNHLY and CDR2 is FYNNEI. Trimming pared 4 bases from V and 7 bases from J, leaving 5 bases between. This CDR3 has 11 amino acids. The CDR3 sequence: CASSAGNTIYF. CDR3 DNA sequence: TGTGCCAGCAGTGCAGGGAACACCATATATTTT.

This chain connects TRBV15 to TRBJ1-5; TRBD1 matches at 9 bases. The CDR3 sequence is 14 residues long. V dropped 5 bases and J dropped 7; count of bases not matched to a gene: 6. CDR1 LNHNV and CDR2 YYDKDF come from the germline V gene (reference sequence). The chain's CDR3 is CATSVRQGGQPQHF. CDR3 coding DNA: TGTGCCACCAGCGTAAGACAGGGGGGGCAGCCCCAGCATTTT.

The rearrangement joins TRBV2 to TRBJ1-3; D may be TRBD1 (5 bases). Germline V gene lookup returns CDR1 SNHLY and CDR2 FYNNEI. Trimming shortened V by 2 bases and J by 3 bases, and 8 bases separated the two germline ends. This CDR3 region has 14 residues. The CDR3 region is CASSEQGVGNTIYF. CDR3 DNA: TGTGCCAGCAGTGAACAAGGGGTTGGAAACACCATATATTTT.

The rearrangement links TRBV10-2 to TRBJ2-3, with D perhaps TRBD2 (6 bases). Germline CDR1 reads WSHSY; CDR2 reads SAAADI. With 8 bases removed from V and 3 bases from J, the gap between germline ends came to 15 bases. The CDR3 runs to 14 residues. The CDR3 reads CASLRKEGTDTQYF. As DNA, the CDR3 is TGCGCCAGCCTCCGGAAGGAGGGGACAGATACGCAGTATTTT.

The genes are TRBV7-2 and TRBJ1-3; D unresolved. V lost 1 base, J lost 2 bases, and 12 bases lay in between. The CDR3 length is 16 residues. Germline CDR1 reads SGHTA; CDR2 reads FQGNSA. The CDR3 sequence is CASSLGDSRTGNTIYF. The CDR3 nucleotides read TGTGCCAGCAGCTTAGGAGACTCCCGGACTGGAAACACCATATATTTT. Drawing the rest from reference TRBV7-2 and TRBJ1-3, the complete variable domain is GAGVSQSPSNKVTEKGKDVELRCDPISGHTALYWYRQSLGQGLEFLIYFQGNSAPDKSGLPSDRFSAERTGGSVSTLTIQRTQQEDSAVYLCASSLGDSRTGNTIYFGEGSWLTVV.